This T cell receptor beta chain was retrieved from a study of T-cell reconstitution after alpha-beta-depleted transplantation in children. Overall study results and limits: Approximately two months post-transplant, alpha-beta T cells reportedly originated from several hundred expanded graft clones.

Unique molecular identifiers were incorporated during preparation of the TCRbeta library. TCRdb re-called the PCR reads with MiXCR, one entry per CDR3 protein. The data hold 800,000 to 1,000,000 distinct CDR3 sequences, with around 30% observed a single time. Germline loops: CDR1 SGHRS, CDR2 YFSETQ. V was trimmed by 7 bases and J by 2 bases, leaving 19 bases between them. The CDR3 consists of 16 residues. Notes on this clonotype: Its antigen remains unknown.

The rearrangement uses TRBV5-1 and TRBJ2-1; a possible D gene is TRBD1 (7 bases). The material was PBMCs, mostly from graft donor cells, obtained 360 days after TCRalphabeta/CD19-depleted stem cell transplant. The clonotype originates from a boy under two years old who had a stem cell transplant for SCID, so the T cells may come from the graft donor. CDR3: CASSLGGTVAYNEQFF. CDR3 in DNA: TGCGCCAGCTCCCTTGGGGGGACAGTAGCCTACAATGAGCAGTTCTTC.